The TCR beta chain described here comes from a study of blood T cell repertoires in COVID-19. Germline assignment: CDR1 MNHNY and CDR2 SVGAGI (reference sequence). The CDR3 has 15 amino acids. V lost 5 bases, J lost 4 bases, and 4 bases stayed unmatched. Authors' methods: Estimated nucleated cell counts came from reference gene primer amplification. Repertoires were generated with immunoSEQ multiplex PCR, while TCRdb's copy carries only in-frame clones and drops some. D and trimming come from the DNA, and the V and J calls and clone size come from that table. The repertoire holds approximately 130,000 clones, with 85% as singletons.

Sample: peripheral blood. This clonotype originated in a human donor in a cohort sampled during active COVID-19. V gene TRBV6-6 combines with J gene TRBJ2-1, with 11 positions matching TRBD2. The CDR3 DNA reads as TGTGCCAGCAGTCAGGGGACTAGCGGTTACAATGAGCAGTTCTTC. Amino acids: CASSQGTSGYNEQFF.